A selection of T cell receptor beta chains follows, all from one sample in a study of blood T cell repertoires in COVID-19. The method was immunoSEQ multiplex PCR; TCRdb's version includes in-frame clones alone and lacks a portion of them. The table includes 150,000 to 200,000 clones, roughly 82% detected once. The sample taken for sequencing was peripheral blood. All receptors derive from an older woman with COVID-19, enrolled during active disease. CDR3s include the opening cysteine and the closing phenylalanine or tryptophan. A D gene is named only where the DNA matches it firmly. Expanded clones are given a class, and other clones once, few, many or no size at all.

d_call,v_call,j_call,clone_size,cdr3_nt,cdr3_aa
NA,TRBV7-9,TRBJ1-3,NA,TGTGCCAGCAGCTTATCAGGACAGCTCTCTGGAAACACCATATATTTT,CASSLSGQLSGNTIYF
TRBD2,TRBV28,TRBJ2-3,NA,TGTGCCAGCAGTAGGGCTAGCGGGGGGGCTAGCCTCACAGATACGCAGTATTTT,CASSRASGGASLTDTQYF
NA,TRBV6-2/TRBV6-3,TRBJ1-3,NA,TGTGCCAGCAGTTTATCCTTTTCTGGAAACACCATATATTTT,CASSLSFSGNTIYF
NA,TRBV3-1/TRBV3-2,TRBJ1-6,NA,TGTGCCAGCAGCCAAACAATGGCAGTGGATTCACCCCTCCACTTT,CASSQTMAVDSPLHF
NA,TRBV28,TRBJ1-2,NA,TGTGCCAGCACCGCAGCCTTGGGGGGGGCTCACTATGGCTACACCTTC,CASTAALGGAHYGYTF
NA,TRBV27,TRBJ1-1,NA,TGTGCCAGCAGTTTGTCCAGGGTCGACACTGAAGCTTTCTTT,CASSLSRVDTEAFF
TRBD2,TRBV19,TRBJ2-6,NA,TGTGCCAGTAGTTGGACTAGCGGTCTCTCTGGGGCCAACGTCCTGACTTTC,CASSWTSGLSGANVLTF
NA,TRBV12-3/TRBV12-4,TRBJ2-1,NA,TGTGCCAGCAGTTCGGACTTCAATGAGCAGTTCTTC,CASSSDFNEQFF
TRBD1,TRBV7-3,TRBJ1-1,once,TGTGCCAGCAGCCTACAGGGGGCGGCCAAGACTTTCTTT,CASSLQGAAKTFF
NA,TRBV11-2,TRBJ2-3,NA,TGTGCCAGCAGCTTAGTCGGCCCGAACCGGGCTAGCCCAGATACGCAGTATTTT,CASSLVGPNRASPDTQYF
TRBD1,TRBV5-1,TRBJ2-3,NA,TGCGCCAGCAGCCGGACAGGGTTTGGCACAGATACGCAGTATTTT,CASSRTGFGTDTQYF
NA,TRBV5-1,TRBJ2-5,NA,TGCGCCAGCACCCCTGTGCAGGGAGAGACCCAGTACTTC,CASTPVQGETQYF
TRBD1,TRBV12-5,TRBJ2-7,NA,TGTGCTAGTGGTTTGAACCTCGGGACAGCTCAGACCTACGAGCAGTACTTC,CASGLNLGTAQTYEQYF
TRBD1,TRBV19,TRBJ2-6,NA,TGTGCCAGTAGTTCACCGGGACAGGCAGACACTTCTGGGGCCAACGTCCTGACTTTC,CASSSPGQADTSGANVLTF
NA,TRBV18,TRBJ1-2,few,TGTGCCAGCTCAACAACAGGGAACTCTAACTATGGCTACACCTTC,CASSTTGNSNYGYTF
NA,TRBV3-1/TRBV3-2,TRBJ2-5,NA,TGTGCCAGCCATGCAGGATTGTACCAAGAGACCCAGTACTTC,CASHAGLYQETQYF
NA,TRBV4-2,TRBJ2-7,many,TGTGCCAGCAGCCAGGCCCAAAGAAGTGGCTACGAGCAGTACTTC,CASSQAQRSGYEQYF
TRBD1,TRBV6-5,TRBJ1-5,NA,TGTGCCAGCAGTCCGGCGGCAGGGGGCGGGGAGCCCCAGCATTTT,CASSPAAGGGEPQHF
TRBD1,TRBV19,TRBJ1-1,NA,TGTGCCAAACCTAAGCGGGGCAGGGGGCGTCTCGCGAACACTGAAGCTTTCTTT,CAKPKRGRGRLANTEAFF
NA,TRBV10-2,TRBJ1-6,NA,TGCGCCAGCAATTGGGCTGAGGGTCAGCCCCTCCACTTT,CASNWAEGQPLHF
NA,TRBV7-2,TRBJ2-1,NA,TGTGCCAGCAGCTTAGACTCCTTTGCTGAGCAGTTCTTC,CASSLDSFAEQFF
TRBD1,TRBV18,TRBJ1-1,few,TGTGCCAGCTCACCACCCGGACAGGCCGGGGTTGAAGCTTTCTTT,CASSPPGQAGVEAFF
TRBD2,TRBV6-5,TRBJ2-2,NA,TGTGCCAGCACGAAGCTAGCGGGAGACACCGGGGAGCTGTTTTTT,CASTKLAGDTGELFF
NA,TRBV11-3,TRBJ2-6,NA,TGTGCCAGCAGCCGTGGGGCGGGAACTGGGGCCAACGTCCTGACTTTC,CASSRGAGTGANVLTF
TRBD1,TRBV19,TRBJ2-5,once,TGTGCCAGTAGAGGACAGGGTTCTTCGGAGACCCAGTACTTC,CASRGQGSSETQYF
NA,TRBV29-1,TRBJ1-2,NA,TGCAGCGTTGAATCAGGTGGCTACACCTTC,CSVESGGYTF
TRBD1,TRBV13,TRBJ1-6,once,TGTGCCAGCAGCTTAGACAGGGGGCCAAATTCACCCCTCCACTTT,CASSLDRGPNSPLHF
TRBD2,TRBV4-3,TRBJ2-5,NA,TGCGCCAGCAGCCAAGGGCAAGCGGGAGAAGAAGAGACCCAGTACTTC,CASSQGQAGEEETQYF
NA,TRBV9,TRBJ2-5,NA,TGTGCCAGCAGCGTAGCCCCGGGATTTAAAGAGACCCAGTACTTC,CASSVAPGFKETQYF
NA,TRBV19,TRBJ1-5,NA,TGTGCCAGTAGTATGGGGGGGGTTCATCAGCCCCAGCATTTT,CASSMGGVHQPQHF
TRBD2,TRBV7-9,TRBJ2-1,NA,TGTGCCAGCAGCAAACTAGCGGGAGGGCCGGACAATGAGCAGTTCTTC,CASSKLAGGPDNEQFF
TRBD1,TRBV11-1,TRBJ1-2,NA,TGTGCCAGCAGTACAGGGGACCCTTTATATGGCTACACCTTC,CASSTGDPLYGYTF
TRBD2,TRBV5-1,TRBJ2-7,NA,TGCGCCAGCAGCTGGACTTCTAGCGGATCCTACGAGCAGTACTTC,CASSWTSSGSYEQYF
NA,TRBV30,TRBJ1-5,NA,TGTGCCTGGAGGTCCCCGGGGAGCAATCAGCCCCAGCATTTT,CAWRSPGSNQPQHF
NA,TRBV4-3,TRBJ1-1,NA,TGCGCCAGCAGCCCAGGGGTTTCGAACACTGAAGCTTTCTTT,CASSPGVSNTEAFF
TRBD1,TRBV6-5,TRBJ2-3,NA,TGTGCCACTTCGGACAGGGGGTCCACAGATACGCAGTATTTT,CATSDRGSTDTQYF
NA,TRBV6-5,TRBJ1-2,NA,TGTGCCAGCAGTTCGGGTCATGGCTACACCTTC,CASSSGHGYTF
NA,TRBV7-2,TRBJ1-6,NA,TGTGCCAGCAGCTTTCCGGGGGATTCACCCCTCCACTTT,CASSFPGDSPLHF
TRBD2,TRBV13,TRBJ2-2,few,TGTGCCAGCAGCTTCGGAACTAGCGGGAGTGGCACCGGGGAGCTGTTTTTT,CASSFGTSGSGTGELFF
TRBD1,TRBV6-5,TRBJ1-2,NA,TGTGCCAGCAGTTACACAAGGACAGGGTCCCCCTACACCTTC,CASSYTRTGSPYTF
NA,TRBV6-6,TRBJ2-1,NA,TGTGCCAGCAGTCTAACTAGCCCCTTGATTGCCGGGGGACCAAAAACCGGCAATGAGCAGTTCTTC,CASSLTSPLIAGGPKTGNEQFF
NA,TRBV6-5,TRBJ1-5,NA,TGTGCCAGCAGGGTAAGCGGGAATCAGCCCCAGCATTTT,CASRVSGNQPQHF
NA,TRBV29-1,TRBJ2-5,NA,TGCAGCGTTGGGGCCTTACAAGAGACCCAGTACTTC,CSVGALQETQYF
TRBD1,TRBV24-1,TRBJ1-2,NA,TGTGCCACCAGTGCTCCTGGACAGGGGTATGGCTACACCTTC,CATSAPGQGYGYTF
NA,TRBV4-3,TRBJ2-3,NA,TGCGCCAGCAGCCAATTTCTTTCCGGGAAAACAGATACGCAGTATTTT,CASSQFLSGKTDTQYF
TRBD2,TRBV5-1,TRBJ2-2,NA,TGCGCCAGCAGCCCAACTAGCGCGAACACCGGGGAGCTGTTTTTT,CASSPTSANTGELFF
TRBD1,TRBV3-1/TRBV3-2,TRBJ2-3,NA,TGTGCCAGCAGCTTCCGACAGGGATTAGATACGCAGTATTTT,CASSFRQGLDTQYF